A single sample gave rise to the 23 T cell receptor beta chains below, sequenced in a study of T cell changes during pregnancy in multiple sclerosis. The data were produced by immunoSEQ multiplex PCR, yet TCRdb's version contains in-frame clones alone and is incomplete. Of tens of thousands of clones in the sample, around 93% are singletons; the top ten hold roughly 2.5%. The sequencing used peripheral blood, collected in the second trimester of pregnancy. The receptors shown here come from a female donor with multiple sclerosis, enrolled in a pregnancy study.

This chain links TRBV4-1 with TRBJ1-1; 9 nucleotides match TRBD1. Trimming took 1 base from V and 5 from J; bases not matched to a gene: 5. Germline assignment: CDR1 MGHRA and CDR2 YSYEKL. CDR3 length: 15 amino acids. Written as DNA, the CDR3 is TGCGCCAGCAGCCAAGCATACAGGGGGCGAACTGAAGCTTTCTTT. This encodes CASSQAYRGRTEAFF.

This clone was detected only once. J is TRBJ1-3 and V is TRBV10-1, with 8 bases aligning to TRBD1. The CDR3 consists of 15 residues. Looked up from germline, CDR1 is WNHNN and CDR2 is SYGVQD (reference sequence). V lost 5 bases to trimming and J lost 4 bases; unmatched junction nucleotides: 7. CDR3 residues: CASSQTGAPGNTIYF. In DNA form, the CDR3 reads TGCGCCAGCAGTCAGACAGGGGCGCCAGGAAACACCATATATTTT.

The chain links TRBV19 to TRBJ1-1; unclear D gene. Germline CDR1 and CDR2: LNHDA and SQIVND (reference sequence). Trimming stripped 3 bases from V and 3 bases from J, with 8 bases between. This CDR3 has 13 residues. The CDR3 DNA reads as TGTGCCAGTAGTATGACACGGTACACTGAAGCTTTCTTT. This encodes CASSMTRYTEAFF.

This chain uses TRBV2 with TRBJ1-5, with TRBD1 identical over 7 bases. Germline assignment: CDR1 SNHLY and CDR2 FYNNEI. J lost 2 bases, V lost 10 bases, and 5 bases had no gene match. The CDR3 runs to 13 residues. The CDR3 loop is CATRGQGNQPQHF. CDR3 nucleotide sequence: TGTGCCACCAGAGGACAGGGCAATCAGCCCCAGCATTTT.

The chain links TRBV5-1 to TRBJ2-1; 11 bases fit TRBD2. Germline CDR1 and CDR2: SGHRS and YFSETQ. The J segment lost 5 bases and the V segment lost 4 bases, leaving 5 bases of the junction unmatched. The CDR3 contains 15 residues. The CDR3 protein is CASSQGLAANNEQFF. The CDR3 nucleotides read TGCGCCAGCAGCCAGGGACTAGCGGCTAACAATGAGCAGTTCTTC.

J is TRBJ2-7 and V is TRBV29-1, with TRBD1 matching over 8 bases. The CDR3 totals 11 residues. Looked up from germline, CDR1 is SQVTM and CDR2 is ANQGSEA. V lost 5 bases, J lost 5 bases, and 2 bases stayed unmatched. In DNA, the CDR3 is TGCAGCGTTCCGACAGGGGACGAGCAGTACTTC. Amino acid sequence: CSVPTGDEQYF.

This rearrangement joins TRBV6-7 to TRBJ1-1; a possible D gene is TRBD1 (6 bases). TRBV6-7 is noted as an ORF with a role that remains uncertain. Trimming shortened V by 0 bases and J by 6 bases, and 20 bases separated the two germline ends. The CDR3 extends over 17 amino acids. CDR3 nucleotide sequence: TGTGCCAGCAGTTACTCGGTCCGGGGGCGGGGGAGCGCTGAAGCTTTCTTT. Its translation is CASSYSVRGRGSAEAFF.

This clone turned up a few times. This sequence joins TRBV9 and TRBJ1-6; D not certain. The CDR3 extends over 14 amino acids. V was clipped by 3 bases and J by 8 bases, with 12 bases between them. Per germline, CDR1 SGDLS and CDR2 YYNGEE. DNA of the CDR3: TGTGCCAGCAGCGAAACTCCTTCTCATTCACCCCTCCACTTT. Translation gives CASSETPSHSPLHF.

CDR3 sequence reads: CATQGSWNEKLFF. The CDR3 DNA is TGTGCCACCCAGGGGTCGTGGAATGAAAAACTGTTTTTT. The chain recombines TRBV19 with TRBJ1-4; possibly TRBD1 for D (6 bases). V was pared by 10 bases and J by 5 bases, with 14 bases between. This CDR3 is 13 amino acids long. Germline lookup yields CDR1 LNHDA and CDR2 SQIVND (reference sequence).

The chain uses TRBV6-5 and TRBJ2-3; 7 bases fit TRBD2. There are 15 residues in the CDR3. The junction had 7 bases not matched to a gene; V was cut back by 1 base and J by 6 bases. Germline CDR1 is MNHEY and CDR2 is SVGAGI. This CDR3 is CASSYFGEGLDTQYF. As DNA, the CDR3 is TGTGCCAGCAGTTACTTCGGGGAGGGTTTGGATACGCAGTATTTT.

The chain recombines TRBV25-1 with TRBJ2-5, with a possible D match to TRBD2 (6 bases). CDR3 length: 12 amino acids. V was pared by 11 bases and J by 7 bases, with 17 bases between. The germline V gene encodes CDR1 MGHDK and CDR2 SYGVNS. CDR3 coding DNA: TGTGCCTCCGGCGGGGATACCCTGACCCAGTACTTC. As protein: CASGGDTLTQYF.

The chain joins TRBV7-3 to TRBJ2-1; TRBD1 might be the D (5 bases). The germline V gene encodes CDR1 SGHTA and CDR2 FQGTGA. V shed 5 bases and J shed 3 bases, with 14 bases lying between them. The CDR3 has 15 residues. The chain's CDR3 is CASSTEGRVYNEQFF. The CDR3 coding sequence is TGTGCCAGCAGCACGGAAGGCAGGGTCTACAATGAGCAGTTCTTC.

V gene TRBV12-5 combines with J gene TRBJ2-1, with D possibly being TRBD1 (6 bases). V was clipped by 7 bases and J by 8 bases, with 15 bases between them. This CDR3 has 13 amino acids. CDR1 is LGHNT, CDR2 FRNRAP, per germline. CDR3 DNA sequence: TGTGCTAGTGAAATGGGGGCTTGGGATGAGCAGTTCTTC. This encodes CASEMGAWDEQFF. Drawing the rest from reference TRBV12-5 and TRBJ2-1, the complete variable domain is DARVTQTPRHKVTEMGQEVTMRCQPILGHNTVFWYRQTMMQGLELLAYFRNRAPLDDSGMPKDRFSAEMPDATLATLKIQPSEPRDSAVYFCASEMGAWDEQFFGPGTRLTVL.

This chain connects TRBV6-1 to TRBJ2-1, with 8 bases matching TRBD2. Germline CDR1 reads MNHNS; CDR2 reads SASEGT. There are 12 residues in the CDR3. With 6 bases clipped from V and 6 bases from J, the junction kept 1 base outside the gene matches. The CDR3 sequence is CASSAGGNEQFF. The CDR3, as DNA: TGTGCCAGCAGCGCGGGAGGCAATGAGCAGTTCTTC.

The chain carries TRBV6-1 and TRBJ2-7; 8 positions agree with TRBD1. The J segment lost 12 bases and the V segment lost 6 bases, leaving 7 bases of the junction unmatched. The germline V gene has CDR1 MNHNS and CDR2 SASEGT. This CDR3 is built from 11 residues. CDR3 bases: TGTGCCAGCAGAGCCTGGGACAGGCCGTACTTC. Translating gives CASRAWDRPYF.

The chain combines TRBV5-8 with TRBJ1-2, with D unclear. The germline V and J ends were trimmed by 3 bases and 5 bases, with 11 bases remaining between them. Germline values: CDR1 SGHTS, CDR2 YDEGEE. This CDR3 has 13 amino acids. The DNA for the CDR3 is TGTGCCAGCAGCTCTACGGCGGAGTATGGCTACACCTTC. Its protein product is CASSSTAEYGYTF.

This clone was recorded only once. The gene calls are TRBV21-1 and TRBJ2-1; the table assigns TRBD2, which was not confirmed against the DNA. TRBV21-1 is marked as a pseudogene. The CDR3 covers 19 residues. The CDR3 nucleotides are TGTGCCAGCAGCCCCGGGGGTAGCGGGGGAACCCTCATCCCCAATGAGCAGTTCTTC. Its protein is CASSPGGSGGTLIPNEQFF.

The J gene is TRBJ1-3, the V gene TRBV15; D perhaps matches TRBD1 (5 bases). With 7 bases removed from V and 7 bases from J, the gap between germline ends came to 17 bases. CDR1 LNHNV and CDR2 YYDKDF come from the germline V gene (reference sequence). The length of the CDR3 is 14 residues. The CDR3 protein is CATTPTGGINTIYF. DNA for the CDR3: TGTGCCACCACTCCCACCGGGGGGATCAACACCATATATTTT. Complete variable domain (other parts from reference TRBV15 and TRBJ1-3): DAMVIQNPRYQVTQFGKPVTLSCSQTLNHNVMYWYQQKSSQAPKLLFHYYDKDFNNEADTPDNFQSRRPNTSFCFLDIRSPGLGDTAMYLCATTPTGGINTIYFGEGSWLTVV.

The V gene is TRBV18, the J gene TRBJ1-1; D gene unclear. CDR3 length equals 13 residues. The V and J ends lost 5 bases and 8 bases respectively, with 15 bases between them. CDR1 is KGHSH and CDR2 is LQKENI in the germline V gene. CDR3 loop: CASSKGGLLEAFF. The DNA for the CDR3 is TGTGCCAGCTCAAAAGGCGGTTTACTGGAAGCTTTCTTT.

The J gene is TRBJ2-1, the V gene TRBV27; TRBD2 agrees at 9 bases. The CDR3 is 15 amino acids. The ends lost 10 bases at V and 10 bases at J; junction bases unmatched: 17. In germline, CDR1 is MNHEY, CDR2 SMNVEV (reference sequence). The CDR3, as DNA: TGTGCCACCTTAGGAGCGGGAGGTTATTTCTGGGAGCAGTTCTTC. This encodes CATLGAGGYFWEQFF.

The rearrangement links TRBV29-1 to TRBJ2-5; 9 bases match TRBD2. The CDR3 length is 12 residues. Germline V gives CDR1 SQVTM, CDR2 ANQGSEA. V lost 6 bases and J lost 4; bases outside the gene matches: 3. The CDR3 is CSVQAGGETQYF. CDR3 nucleotides: TGCAGCGTCCAAGCGGGGGGAGAGACCCAGTACTTC.

J is TRBJ1-1 and V is TRBV6-1; D possibly corresponds to TRBD1 (5 bases). Trimming pared 11 bases from V and 8 bases from J, leaving 21 bases between. CDR3 length: 13 amino acids. From germline, CDR1 is MNHNS and CDR2 SASEGT. CDR3 region: CAGTSTELQEAFF. The CDR3 DNA reads as TGTGCCGGAACCTCGACAGAGCTGCAAGAAGCTTTCTTT.

The CDR3 DNA follows: TGTGCCAGCAGTTACGGGGACAGAGAGCAGTTCTTC. Its protein is CASSYGDREQFF. The chain couples TRBV6-5 to TRBJ2-1; 7 nucleotides agree with TRBD1. The germline V gene encodes CDR1 MNHEY and CDR2 SVGAGI. V gave up 2 bases and J gave up 10 bases; unmatched junction bases: 2. This CDR3 has 12 residues.